Reported below is one TCR beta chain. Its cognate antigen is unknown. This sample is drawn from a study of T-cell reconstitution after alpha-beta-depleted transplantation in children. Overall study findings and caveats: The main origin of T-cell counts and diversity one year after transplant was newly produced T cells. Some patients showed high day-60 TCRbeta diversity, which derived from surviving recipient T cells and thymic progenitors. Where alpha-beta T cells came from about two months after transplant was reportedly several hundred expanded graft clones.

A library of TCRbeta sequences, prepared with unique molecular identifiers, was generated. TCRdb fed the PCR reads into MiXCR, producing one record per CDR3 protein. Of fewer than 750,000 distinct CDR3 sequences in the sample, about 21% are singletons; the top ten hold over 12%. CDR3 length equals 16 residues. CDR1 and CDR2 from the germline V gene are MDHEN and SYDVKM. Trimming cost V 6 bases and J 2 bases, with 19 bases left between them. V gene TRBV28 combines with J gene TRBJ2-5; the D is unclear. The sequences come from PBMCs, mostly from graft donor cells, collected 360 days after TCRalphabeta/CD19-depleted stem cell transplant. The TCR sequence derives from a boy less than two years old who had a stem cell transplant for acute myeloid leukemia, so the T cells may come from the graft donor. Here the CDR3 DNA reads TGTGCCAGCAGCCAGACTCCTTCGGGCGTTCAAGAGACCCAGTACTTC. Translated, it gives CASSQTPSGVQETQYF.